Each of the 22 T cell receptor beta chains below was sequenced from the same sample in a study of cytomegalovirus exposure and HLA in healthy donors. TCRdb's table, derived via immunoSEQ multiplex PCR, lists solely in-frame clones and lacks some. Seen here are about 120,000 clones, about 90% observed once, and the top ten hold under 2%. Sequenced: PBMCs. The receptors stem from a woman aged 18-29 years in good health and CMV-seronegative.

J is TRBJ1-5 and V is TRBV7-9; 9 positions match TRBD1. This CDR3 has 16 residues. J lost 5 bases, V lost 1 base, and 6 bases had no gene match. Germline V gene sequence: CDR1 SEHNR, CDR2 FQNEAQ (reference sequence). The CDR3 bases are TGTGCCAGCAGCTTAGGGACGGGACAGGGCCATCAGCCCCAGCATTTT. This encodes CASSLGTGQGHQPQHF.

V and J are TRBV4-1 and TRBJ2-3; D gene unclear. Germline CDR1 reads MGHRA; CDR2 reads YSYEKL. The CDR3 is 16 residues long. Trimming took 0 bases from V and 1 from J, leaving 11 bases between them. CDR3 loop: CASSQDLASGTDTQYF. The CDR3 coding sequence is TGCGCCAGCAGCCAAGATCTGGCTAGTGGCACAGATACGCAGTATTTT.

This chain links TRBV6-1 with TRBJ1-5; D call uncertain. CDR1 is MNHNS, CDR2 SASEGT, per germline. The CDR3 is 15 residues long. Trimming cost V 3 bases and J 6 bases, with 15 bases left between them. CDR3 loop: CASSEVRILGQPQHF. In nucleotides, the CDR3 is TGTGCCAGCAGTGAGGTGCGGATCCTGGGTCAGCCCCAGCATTTT.

The V and J genes are TRBV5-6 and TRBJ1-2, with 9 bases matching TRBD1. The CDR3 length is 15 residues. V lost 3 bases and J lost 4; bases outside the gene matches: 7. Germline V gene lookup returns CDR1 SGHDT and CDR2 YYEEEE. Written as DNA, the CDR3 is TGTGCCAGCAGCTCGGACAGGGGCAGAGGCTATGGCTACACCTTC. This codes for CASSSDRGRGYGYTF.

The genes are TRBV6-1 and TRBJ1-5; no reliable D call. CDR3 length equals 12 residues. The V gene's germline CDR1 is MNHNS and CDR2 SASEGT. V was clipped by 3 bases and J by 9 bases, with 9 bases between them. Here the CDR3 reads CASSEGSLPQHF. Written as DNA, the CDR3 is TGTGCCAGCAGTGAGGGCAGTCTGCCCCAGCATTTT.

The CDR3 nucleotides read TGTGCCAGCAGCTTAATCCCGACTAGCTATTACAATGAGCAGTTCTTC. Residues: CASSLIPTSYYNEQFF. This chain links TRBV7-3 with TRBJ2-1; 7 nucleotides agree with TRBD2. From germline, CDR1 is SGHTA and CDR2 FQGTGA. Germline trimming cut 1 base from V and 4 bases from J; bases unmatched to any gene: 7. The CDR3 is made up of 16 amino acids. Combining the CDR3 with reference TRBV7-3 and TRBJ2-1 gives the whole variable domain GAGVSQTPSNKVTEKGKYVELRCDPISGHTALYWYRQSLGQGPEFLIYFQGTGAADDSGLPNDRFFAVRPEGSVSTLKIQRTERGDSAVYLCASSLIPTSYYNEQFFGPGTRLTVL.

The chain has TRBV6-5 and TRBJ2-7, with unresolved D. CDR1 and CDR2 (germline): MNHEY, SVGAGI. V was pared by 5 bases and J by 5 bases, with 4 bases between. The CDR3 consists of 10 residues. DNA of the CDR3: TGTGCCAGCAGTAATAACGAGCAGTACTTC. Residues: CASSNNEQYF.

The DNA for the CDR3 is TGTGCCAGCAGTCCCGACTTGGGGGGAAAACTGTTTTTT. This sequence encodes CASSPDLGGKLFF. The chain is built from TRBV6-5 and TRBJ1-4, with D possibly matching TRBD1 (5 bases). CDR1 is MNHEY, CDR2 SVGAGI, per germline. This CDR3 spans 13 amino acids. V shed 5 bases and J shed 10 bases, with 14 bases lying between them.

This clone was counted a single time. This rearrangement joins TRBV28 to TRBJ1-1, with a possible D match to TRBD1 (6 bases). With 8 bases removed from V and 11 bases from J, the gap between germline ends came to 21 bases. Germline-derived CDR1 and CDR2 are MDHEN and SYDVKM. This CDR3 has 13 amino acids. CDR3 in DNA: TGTGCCAGCCTCCTAACAGGGCCGGGGATGGCTTTCTTT. This codes for CASLLTGPGMAFF.

This chain uses TRBV11-3 with TRBJ2-7, with TRBD2 identical over 13 bases. From germline, CDR1 is SGHNT and CDR2 YENEEA. The CDR3 has 17 amino acids. J gave up 3 bases and V 5 bases, and 10 bases lay outside the gene matches. The CDR3 reads CASSPGLAGVTGYEQYF. CDR3 DNA: TGTGCCAGCAGCCCCGGACTAGCGGGAGTTACAGGCTACGAGCAGTACTTC.

The DNA of the CDR3 is TGTGCCAGCAGATCAAACACTGAAGCTTTCTTT. It is translated as CASRSNTEAFF. The chain is built from TRBV28 and TRBJ1-1; the D is unclear. The V end was cut by 6 bases, the J end by 2 bases, with 4 bases between. The CDR3 totals 11 residues. Germline lookup yields CDR1 MDHEN and CDR2 SYDVKM.

In its sample, this clone was seen once. The V and J genes are TRBV19 and TRBJ2-2; a weak D match, TRBD2 (6 bases). Deletions cut 8 bases from V and 3 bases from J, with 13 bases between. This CDR3 has 14 amino acids. CDR1 LNHDA and CDR2 SQIVND come from the germline V gene (reference sequence). CDR3 loop: CASSEGRYTGELFF. In DNA form, the CDR3 reads TGTGCCAGTTCGGAGGGCCGGTACACCGGGGAGCTGTTTTTT. The full variable domain, rest sourced from reference TRBV19 and TRBJ2-2, is DGGITQSPKYLFRKEGQNVTLSCEQNLNHDAMYWYRQDPGQGLRLIYYSQIVNDFQKGDIAEGYSVSREKKESFPLTVTSAQKNPTAFYLCASSEGRYTGELFFGEGSRLTVL.

The chain links TRBV14 to TRBJ1-2, with D possibly being TRBD1 (5 bases). Trimming removed 0 bases at V and 7 bases at J, with 9 bases between. This CDR3 has 13 amino acids. The germline V gene has CDR1 SGHDN and CDR2 FVKESK. CDR3 loop: CASSQDRRGGYTF. CDR3 in DNA: TGTGCCAGCAGCCAAGATAGGAGGGGTGGCTACACCTTC.

The gene calls are TRBV7-9 and TRBJ2-3, with TRBD1 matching over 10 bases. Germline CDR1 is SEHNR and CDR2 is FQNEAQ (reference sequence). The CDR3 totals 16 residues. J lost 0 bases, V lost 5 bases, and 5 bases had no gene match. The CDR3 spells CASSPGTGDSTDTQYF. The CDR3 DNA sequence: TGTGCCAGCAGCCCCGGGACAGGGGACAGCACAGATACGCAGTATTTT.

CDR3 loop: CASSETGGSYNEQFF. CDR3 nucleotides: TGTGCCAGCAGTGAGACAGGGGGTTCCTACAATGAGCAGTTCTTC. The chain has TRBV2 and TRBJ2-1, with 9 positions matching TRBD1. This CDR3 region has 15 residues. The V segment lost 3 bases and the J segment 1 base; nucleotides outside the gene matches: 1. CDR1 and CDR2 (germline): SNHLY, FYNNEI. Based on the CDR3 plus reference TRBV2 and TRBJ2-1, the full variable domain is EPEVTQTPSHQVTQMGQEVILRCVPISNHLYFYWYRQILGQKVEFLVSFYNNEISEKSEIFDDQFSVERPDGSNFTLKIRSTKLEDSAMYFCASSETGGSYNEQFFGPGTRLTVL.

The chain combines TRBV4-1 with TRBJ1-1, with D unresolved. V lost 0 bases and J 10 bases, leaving 9 bases between the germline ends. Germline assignment: CDR1 MGHRA and CDR2 YSYEKL. The CDR3 is 12 amino acids. The CDR3: CASSQDGGGAFF. The CDR3 DNA sequence: TGCGCCAGCAGCCAAGATGGCGGAGGAGCTTTCTTT.

V and J are TRBV28 and TRBJ2-7; 12 bases are shared with TRBD2. Losses at the gene ends were 11 bases for V and 4 bases for J; bases not matched to a gene: 18. The CDR3 totals 17 residues. The germline gives CDR1 MDHEN, CDR2 SYDVKM. The chain's CDR3 is CAAYTPSGGAGGYEQYF. The DNA for the CDR3 is TGTGCCGCATACACCCCTAGCGGGGGGGCCGGAGGGTACGAGCAGTACTTC.

This chain links TRBV30 with TRBJ1-1; no clear D gene. With 2 bases removed from V and 0 bases from J, the gap between germline ends came to 7 bases. The CDR3 totals 13 residues. Germline V gives CDR1 GTSNPN, CDR2 SVGIG (reference sequence). The CDR3 DNA sequence: TGTGCCTGGAGTCCGGGGTTGAACACTGAAGCTTTCTTT. Translation: CAWSPGLNTEAFF.

The chain has TRBV7-2 and TRBJ2-1; TRBD2 matches at 8 bases. The CDR3 extends over 14 amino acids. CDR1 SGHTA and CDR2 FQGNSA come from the germline V gene. Unmatched junction bases numbered 9, after V lost 5 bases and J lost 9 bases. The chain's CDR3 is CASSGREGLGEQFF. CDR3 in DNA: TGTGCCAGCAGCGGACGGGAGGGCCTCGGTGAGCAGTTCTTC.

The chain has TRBV4-1 and TRBJ1-6, with TRBD1 as a possible D gene (6 bases). From germline, CDR1 is MGHRA and CDR2 YSYEKL. The CDR3 is made up of 15 amino acids. V lost 7 bases and J 4 bases, leaving 14 bases between the germline ends. CDR3 protein: CASNLAQGYNSPLHF. The DNA for the CDR3 is TGCGCCAGCAACCTGGCGCAGGGGTATAATTCACCCCTCCACTTT.

In its sample, this clone was seen once. This chain links TRBV25-1 with TRBJ2-3; D gene uncertain. CDR1 MGHDK and CDR2 SYGVNS come from the germline V gene. This CDR3 region has 14 residues. Trimming pared 5 bases from V and 2 bases from J, leaving 11 bases between. The CDR3 is CASSSSSFTDTQYF. The CDR3, as DNA: TGTGCCAGCAGTTCCTCCTCCTTCACAGATACGCAGTATTTT.

The rearrangement uses TRBV28 and TRBJ1-1; 9 bases align to TRBD1. The CDR3 loop spans 14 amino acids. Trimming took 5 bases from V and 5 from J; bases not matched to a gene: 6. Per germline, CDR1 MDHEN and CDR2 SYDVKM. CDR3 loop: CASSPQGAGTEAFF. The DNA for the CDR3 is TGTGCCAGCAGTCCACAGGGGGCGGGTACTGAAGCTTTCTTT.